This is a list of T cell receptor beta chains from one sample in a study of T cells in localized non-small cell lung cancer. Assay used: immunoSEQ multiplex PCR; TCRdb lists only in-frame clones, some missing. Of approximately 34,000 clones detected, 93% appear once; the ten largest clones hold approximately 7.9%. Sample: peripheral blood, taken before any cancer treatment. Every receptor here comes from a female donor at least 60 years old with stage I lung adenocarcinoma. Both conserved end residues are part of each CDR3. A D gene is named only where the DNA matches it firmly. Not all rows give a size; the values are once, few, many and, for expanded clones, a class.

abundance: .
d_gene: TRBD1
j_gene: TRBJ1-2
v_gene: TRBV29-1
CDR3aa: CSVVGTGDGYTF
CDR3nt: TGCAGCGTTGTAGGGACAGGGGACGGCTACACCTTC

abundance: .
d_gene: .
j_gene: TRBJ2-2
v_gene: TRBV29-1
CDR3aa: CSVRQATGELFF
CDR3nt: TGCAGCGTACGACAGGCCACCGGGGAGCTGTTTTTT

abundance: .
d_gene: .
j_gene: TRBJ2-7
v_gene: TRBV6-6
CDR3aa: CASRLGGLSYEQYF
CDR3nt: TGTGCCAGCAGGCTTGGCGGACTCTCCTACGAGCAGTACTTC

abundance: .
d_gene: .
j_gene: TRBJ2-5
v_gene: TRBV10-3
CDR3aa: CAISDPGARSETQYF
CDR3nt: TGTGCCATCAGTGACCCGGGGGCAAGGTCGGAGACCCAGTACTTC

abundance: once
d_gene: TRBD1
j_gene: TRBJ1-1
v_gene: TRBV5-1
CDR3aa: CASSTGTGGTEAFF
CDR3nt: TGCGCCAGCAGCACGGGGACAGGGGGGACTGAAGCTTTCTTT

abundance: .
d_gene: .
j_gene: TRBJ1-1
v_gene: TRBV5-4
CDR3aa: CASSLKFGVGILNTEAFF
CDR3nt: TGTGCCAGCAGCTTGAAGTTCGGGGTCGGGATACTCAACACTGAAGCTTTCTTT

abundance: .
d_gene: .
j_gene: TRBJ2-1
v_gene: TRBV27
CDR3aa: CASSLYAIGQSSYNEQFF
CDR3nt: TGTGCCAGCAGTTTATATGCCATTGGACAGAGCTCCTACAATGAGCAGTTCTTC

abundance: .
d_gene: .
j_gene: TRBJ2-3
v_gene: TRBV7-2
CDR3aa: CASSLSGWGSGVSTDTQYF
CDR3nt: TGTGCCAGCAGCTTATCCGGTTGGGGTAGCGGAGTTAGCACAGATACGCAGTATTTT

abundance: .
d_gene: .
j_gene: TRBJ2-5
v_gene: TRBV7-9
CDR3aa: CASSPVASRETQYF
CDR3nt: TGTGCCAGCAGCCCGGTGGCATCAAGAGAGACCCAGTACTTC

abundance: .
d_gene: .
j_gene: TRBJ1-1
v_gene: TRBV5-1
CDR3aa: CASQAGGANTEAFF
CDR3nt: TGCGCCAGCCAGGCCGGGGGGGCTAACACTGAAGCTTTCTTT

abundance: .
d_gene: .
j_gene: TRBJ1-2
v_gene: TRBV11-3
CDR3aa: CASSSGTYGYTF
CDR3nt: TGTGCCAGCAGCTCTGGGACCTATGGCTACACCTTC

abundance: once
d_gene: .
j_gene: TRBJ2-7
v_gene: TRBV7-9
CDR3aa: CASSLGLVARATEQYF
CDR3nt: TGTGCCAGCAGCTTAGGATTAGTAGCCAGGGCCACCGAGCAGTACTTC

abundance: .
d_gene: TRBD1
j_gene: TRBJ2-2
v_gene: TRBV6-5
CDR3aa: CASTSDRGWTGELFF
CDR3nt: TGTGCCAGCACCTCGGACAGGGGATGGACCGGGGAGCTGTTTTTT

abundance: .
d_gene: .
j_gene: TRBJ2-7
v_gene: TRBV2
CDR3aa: CASRRGRDVSYEQYF
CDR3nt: TGTGCCAGCAGGAGGGGGAGGGACGTCTCCTACGAGCAGTACTTC

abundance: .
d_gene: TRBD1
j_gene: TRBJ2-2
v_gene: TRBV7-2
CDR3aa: CASSFYGQGGGGELFF
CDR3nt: TGTGCCAGCAGCTTTTACGGACAGGGGGGAGGCGGGGAGCTGTTTTTT

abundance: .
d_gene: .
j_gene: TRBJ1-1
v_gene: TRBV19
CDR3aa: CASSIGRPTEAFF
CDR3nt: TGTGCCAGTAGTATAGGCAGGCCCACTGAAGCTTTCTTT

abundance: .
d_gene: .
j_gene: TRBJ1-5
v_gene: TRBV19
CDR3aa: CASSIGDYSNQPQHF
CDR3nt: TGTGCCAGTAGTATAGGGGATTATAGCAATCAGCCCCAGCATTTT

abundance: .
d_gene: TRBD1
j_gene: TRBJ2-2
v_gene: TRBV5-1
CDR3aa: CASSPTGDPNTGELFF
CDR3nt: TGCGCCAGCAGCCCCACAGGGGATCCGAACACCGGGGAGCTGTTTTTT

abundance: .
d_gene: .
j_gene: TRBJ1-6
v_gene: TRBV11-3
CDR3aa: CASSLRNSPLHF
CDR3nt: TGTGCCAGCAGCTTAAGGAATTCACCCCTCCACTTT

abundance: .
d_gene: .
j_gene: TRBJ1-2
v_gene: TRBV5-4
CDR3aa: CASSHGTDYGYTF
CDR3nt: TGTGCCAGCAGCCACGGGACGGACTATGGCTACACCTTC

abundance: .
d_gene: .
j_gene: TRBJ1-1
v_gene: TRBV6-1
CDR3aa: CASSEVGVSNTEAFF
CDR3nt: TGTGCCAGCAGTGAAGTAGGGGTTTCGAACACTGAAGCTTTCTTT

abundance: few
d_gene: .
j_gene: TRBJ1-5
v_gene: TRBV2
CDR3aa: CAGRRGGNQPQHF
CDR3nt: TGTGCCGGACGTCGTGGTGGCAATCAGCCCCAGCATTTT

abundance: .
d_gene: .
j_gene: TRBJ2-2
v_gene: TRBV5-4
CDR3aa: CASSFAGTTGELFF
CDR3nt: TGTGCCAGCAGCTTCGCAGGGACCACCGGGGAGCTGTTTTTT

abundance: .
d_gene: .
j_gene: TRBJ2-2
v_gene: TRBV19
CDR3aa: CASSSGGGTPLTGELFF
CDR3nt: TGTGCCAGTAGTAGCGGAGGGGGGACCCCTCTAACCGGGGAGCTGTTTTTT

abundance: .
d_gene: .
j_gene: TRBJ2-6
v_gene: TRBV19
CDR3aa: CASSLDGSGANVLTF
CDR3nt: TGTGCCAGTAGTCTCGACGGCTCTGGGGCCAACGTCCTGACTTTC

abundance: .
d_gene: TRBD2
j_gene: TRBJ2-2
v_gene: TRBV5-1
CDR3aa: CASSLGVSGSGTGELFF
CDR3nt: TGCGCCAGCAGCTTGGGGGTTAGCGGGAGTGGCACCGGGGAGCTGTTTTTT

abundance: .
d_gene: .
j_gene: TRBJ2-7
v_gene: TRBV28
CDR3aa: CASTRGGSIYEQYF
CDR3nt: TGCGCCAGCACCCGAGGAGGGTCGATCTACGAGCAGTACTTC

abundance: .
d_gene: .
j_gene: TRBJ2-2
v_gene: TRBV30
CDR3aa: CAWSVLALTGELFF
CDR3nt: TGTGCCTGGAGTGTACTGGCTCTCACCGGGGAGCTGTTTTTT

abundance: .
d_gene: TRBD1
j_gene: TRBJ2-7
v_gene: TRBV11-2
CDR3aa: CASSFIQGAYEQYF
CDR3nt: TGTGCCAGCAGCTTTATACAGGGGGCCTACGAGCAGTACTTC

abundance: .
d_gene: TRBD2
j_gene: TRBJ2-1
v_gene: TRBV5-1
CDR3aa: CASRKDASGVNEQFF
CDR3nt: TGCGCCAGCAGAAAGGACGCTAGCGGGGTAAATGAGCAGTTCTTC

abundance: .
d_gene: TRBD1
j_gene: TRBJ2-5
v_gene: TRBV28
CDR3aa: CASSLSGQGAGEQYF
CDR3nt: TGTGCCAGCAGTTTATCAGGACAGGGGGCTGGGGAGCAGTACTTC

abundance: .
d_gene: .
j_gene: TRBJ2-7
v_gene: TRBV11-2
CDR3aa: CASSLAHQGGRDEQYF
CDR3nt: TGTGCCAGCAGCTTAGCCCACCAGGGGGGTCGAGACGAGCAGTACTTC

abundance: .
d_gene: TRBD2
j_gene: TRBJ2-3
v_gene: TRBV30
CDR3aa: CAWSVGTSGGNTDTQYF
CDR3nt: TGTGCCTGGAGTGTCGGGACTAGCGGGGGGAACACAGATACGCAGTATTTT

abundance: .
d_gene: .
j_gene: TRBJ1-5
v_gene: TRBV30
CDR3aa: CAWRLRGSSNQPQHF
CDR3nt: TGTGCCTGGAGATTAAGGGGGTCTAGCAATCAGCCCCAGCATTTT

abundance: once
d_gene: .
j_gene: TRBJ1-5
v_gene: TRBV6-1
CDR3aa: CASSVNRAVNQPQHF
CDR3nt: TGTGCCAGCAGTGTCAACCGGGCCGTCAATCAGCCCCAGCATTTT

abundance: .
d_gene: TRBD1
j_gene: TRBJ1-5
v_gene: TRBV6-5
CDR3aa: CASNGQGAGQPQHF
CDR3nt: TGTGCCAGCAATGGACAGGGGGCTGGACAGCCCCAGCATTTT

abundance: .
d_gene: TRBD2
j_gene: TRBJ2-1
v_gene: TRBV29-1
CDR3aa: CSVPLAGVHEQFF
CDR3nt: TGCAGCGTTCCCCTAGCGGGAGTGCATGAGCAGTTCTTC

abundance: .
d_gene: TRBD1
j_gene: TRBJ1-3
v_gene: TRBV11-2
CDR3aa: CASSLAGQGYGNTIYF
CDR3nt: TGTGCCAGCAGCCTCGCGGGACAGGGCTATGGAAACACCATATATTTT

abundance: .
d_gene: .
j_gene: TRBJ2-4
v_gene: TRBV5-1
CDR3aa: CASSLGGDGSNIQYF
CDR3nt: TGCGCCAGCAGCTTGGGAGGGGACGGGAGCAACATTCAGTACTTC

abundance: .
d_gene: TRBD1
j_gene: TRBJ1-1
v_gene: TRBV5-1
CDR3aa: CASSTGTGGVEAFF
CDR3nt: TGCGCCAGCAGCACCGGGACAGGGGGTGTTGAAGCTTTCTTT

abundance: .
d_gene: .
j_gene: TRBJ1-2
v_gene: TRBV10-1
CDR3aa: CASSESGRNYGYTF
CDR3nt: TGCGCCAGCAGTGAGTCGGGGAGGAACTATGGCTACACCTTC

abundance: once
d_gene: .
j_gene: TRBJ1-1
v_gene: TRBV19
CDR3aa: CASSIWGWTEAFF
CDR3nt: TGTGCCAGTAGTATCTGGGGATGGACTGAAGCTTTCTTT

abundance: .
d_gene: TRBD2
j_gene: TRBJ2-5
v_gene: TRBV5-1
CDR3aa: CASSSGTSVETQYF
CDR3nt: TGCGCCAGCAGCTCCGGGACTAGCGTGGAGACCCAGTACTTC

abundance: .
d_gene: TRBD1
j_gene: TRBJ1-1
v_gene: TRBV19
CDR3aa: CASSIRIRDRGEAFF
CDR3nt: TGTGCCAGTAGTATCAGAATCCGGGACAGGGGAGAAGCTTTCTTT

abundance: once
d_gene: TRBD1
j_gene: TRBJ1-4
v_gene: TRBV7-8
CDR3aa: CASSSDRVGEKLFF
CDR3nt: TGTGCCAGCAGCTCCGACAGGGTAGGGGAAAAACTGTTTTTT

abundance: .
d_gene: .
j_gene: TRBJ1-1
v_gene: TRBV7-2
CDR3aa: CASSLVNSANTEAFF
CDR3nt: TGTGCCAGCAGCTTAGTTAACAGCGCGAACACTGAAGCTTTCTTT

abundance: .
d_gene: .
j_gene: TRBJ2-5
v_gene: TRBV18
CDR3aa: CASSPGESETQYF
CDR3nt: TGTGCCAGCTCACCAGGGGAATCGGAGACCCAGTACTTC

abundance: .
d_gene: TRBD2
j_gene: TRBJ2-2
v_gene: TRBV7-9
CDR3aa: CASSFSPRAGGEAGELFF
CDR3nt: TGTGCCAGCAGCTTTTCACCCCGAGCGGGAGGGGAGGCCGGGGAGCTGTTTTTT

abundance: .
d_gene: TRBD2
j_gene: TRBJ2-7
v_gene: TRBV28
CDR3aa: CASTLAGPYEQYF
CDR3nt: TGTGCCAGCACTCTAGCGGGTCCCTACGAGCAGTACTTC

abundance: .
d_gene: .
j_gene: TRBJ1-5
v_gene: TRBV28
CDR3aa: CASSPPAGTDNQPQHF
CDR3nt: TGTGCCAGCAGTCCGCCCGCGGGCACGGACAATCAGCCCCAGCATTTT

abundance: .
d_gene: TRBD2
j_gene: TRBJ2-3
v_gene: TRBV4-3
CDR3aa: CASSQDWAGTSGNTDTQYF
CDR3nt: TGCGCCAGCAGCCAAGATTGGGCGGGAACTAGCGGCAACACAGATACGCAGTATTTT

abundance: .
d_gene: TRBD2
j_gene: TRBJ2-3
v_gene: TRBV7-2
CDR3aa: CASRSPGGPDTQYF
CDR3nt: TGTGCCAGCAGATCTCCGGGGGGGCCAGATACGCAGTATTTT

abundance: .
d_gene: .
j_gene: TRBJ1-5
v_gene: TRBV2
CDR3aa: CASSERTGSNQPQHF
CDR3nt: TGTGCCAGCAGTGAGAGGACGGGTTCCAATCAGCCCCAGCATTTT

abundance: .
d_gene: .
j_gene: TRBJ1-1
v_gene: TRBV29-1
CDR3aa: CSVLDGEAFF
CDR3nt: TGCAGCGTTCTGGACGGTGAAGCTTTCTTT

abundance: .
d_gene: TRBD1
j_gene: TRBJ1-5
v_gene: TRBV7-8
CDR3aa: CASSRDSTGGRNQPQHF
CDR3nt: TGTGCCAGCAGCAGAGATTCAACAGGGGGCAGGAATCAGCCCCAGCATTTT

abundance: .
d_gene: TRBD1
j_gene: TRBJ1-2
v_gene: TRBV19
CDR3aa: CASSPTGVYGYTF
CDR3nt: TGTGCCAGTAGTCCAACAGGGGTATACGGCTACACCTTC

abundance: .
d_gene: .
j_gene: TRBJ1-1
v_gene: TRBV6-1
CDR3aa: CASTHDRNTEAFF
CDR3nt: TGTGCCAGCACCCACGACCGGAACACTGAAGCTTTCTTT

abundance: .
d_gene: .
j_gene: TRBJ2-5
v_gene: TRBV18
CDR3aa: CASSPTRQGLQETQYF
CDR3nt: TGTGCCAGCTCACCGACTCGACAGGGACTCCAAGAGACCCAGTACTTC

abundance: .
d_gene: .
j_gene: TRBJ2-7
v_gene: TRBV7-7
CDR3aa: CASSPQGVGGGEQYF
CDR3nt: TGTGCTAGCAGCCCACAGGGGGTAGGCGGGGGCGAGCAGTACTTC